This T cell receptor beta chain was found in a study of CD8+CD57+ T cells in acquired aplastic anemia. Genomic DNA constituted the template upon which TCR beta VDJ and CDR3 profiling was performed. TCRdb used MiXCR to reprocess the reads, holding one entry per CDR3 protein. The sample contains 210,000 or so distinct CDR3 sequences, 40% to 60% of which appear only once. This CDR3 contains 15 residues. Germline V gives CDR1 MNHEY, CDR2 SVGAGI. Between the trimmed V and J ends, which lost 5 bases and 3 bases, there was a span of 13 bases. The patients chosen for sequencing had shown expansion of CD8+CD57+ cells (detected by flow cytometry). Points on this clonotype: A much larger clone differs from this one at a single base, so this may be a read error.

This receptor was taken from a human donor with aplastic anemia. The chain combines TRBV6-5 with TRBJ2-2, with unresolved D. The sequenced material came from sorted CD4+, CD8+, or CD8+CD57+ T cells (not recorded which) from PBMCs. CDR3 loop: CASSVGRAYTGELFF. In DNA form, the CDR3 reads TGTGCCAGCAGTGTCGGCAGAGCCTACACCGGGGAGCTGTTTTTT.